These T cell receptor beta chains were read from a single sample in a study of blood T cell repertoires in COVID-19. Clones were sequenced by immunoSEQ multiplex PCR, and TCRdb holds only the in-frame ones, with some missing. The sample lists 40,000 to 65,000 clones, 70% to 90% occurring once. Sample: peripheral blood. The receptors come from a man between 65 and 80 years old with active COVID-19. Each CDR3 is given with its conserved first and last residue. Fields, in order: J gene, CDR3 length, V gene, D gene, clone size, CDR3 DNA, CDR3 protein. D genes are given only for firm matches. The listing skips clone size in some rows; elsewhere it reads once, few, many or a size class.

TRBJ1-2,13,TRBV24-1,-,many,TGTGCCACCAGCAGAGACAACTACTATGGCTACACCTTC,CATSRDNYYGYTF
TRBJ2-1,14,TRBV11-2,TRBD2,-,TGTGCCAGCAGTCTACTAGCGGGGGGAGGCGAGCAGTTCTTC,CASSLLAGGGEQFF
TRBJ1-6,13,TRBV19,TRBD1,-,TGTGCCAGTAGGGAGACAGGGGTTTCACCCCTCCACTTT,CASRETGVSPLHF
TRBJ1-1,13,TRBV6-5,-,-,TGTGCCAGCAGATATAGTGAGGGTTCTAAGGCTTTCTTT,CASRYSEGSKAFF
TRBJ2-3,15,TRBV18,TRBD2,-,TGTGCCAGCTCATTAGCGGGGGGTCGCACAGATACGCAGTATTTT,CASSLAGGRTDTQYF
TRBJ1-2,11,TRBV6-2/TRBV6-3,-,once,TGTGCCAGCAGTCCCTCCTATGGCTACACCTTC,CASSPSYGYTF
TRBJ2-5,17,TRBV9,TRBD1,-,TGTGCCAGCAGCCCCAACCCTGGGACAGTACCGAGGGAGACCCAGTACTTC,CASSPNPGTVPRETQYF
TRBJ2-3,15,TRBV20-1,TRBD2,-,TGCAGTGCTAGTTCGCTAGCGGACGTCAGGGATACGCAGTATTTT,CSASSLADVRDTQYF
TRBJ1-2,14,TRBV3-1/TRBV3-2,-,-,TGTGCCAGCAGGAACAGGGCGGCGGGCTATGGCTACACCTTC,CASRNRAAGYGYTF
TRBJ2-3,18,TRBV11-2,TRBD2,-,TGTGCCAGCAGCTTAGAGAGGTGGGCTAGCGGCCGGGGAGATACGCAGTATTTT,CASSLERWASGRGDTQYF
TRBJ2-2,19,TRBV4-3,-,-,TGCGCCAGCAGCTTGCGAAGATGGTCCGGACGGGGAGTCACCGGGGAGCTGTTTTTT,CASSLRRWSGRGVTGELFF
TRBJ1-5,14,TRBV7-2,-,-,TGTGCCAGCAGCTTAAGCCCAAGCAATCAGCCCCAGCATTTT,CASSLSPSNQPQHF
TRBJ2-7,12,TRBV7-2,TRBD2,-,TGTGCCAGCAGCCGGGCGGGGGGCGAGCAGTACTTC,CASSRAGGEQYF
TRBJ2-1,14,TRBV4-2,-,-,TGTGCCAGCAGCCAGGAGGGGTCATACGGTGAGCAGTTCTTC,CASSQEGSYGEQFF
TRBJ2-7,15,TRBV11-2,-,-,TGTGCCAGCAGCGTAGAGCGGGTCCTATCCTACGAGCAGTACTTC,CASSVERVLSYEQYF
TRBJ1-1,14,TRBV9,TRBD1,-,TGTGCCAGCAGCGGACACAGGGGGCGGACTGAAGCTTTCTTT,CASSGHRGRTEAFF
TRBJ2-5,16,TRBV9,TRBD2,-,TGTGCCAGCAGCCTCTCTAGCGGGGGGGCCGTAGAGACCCAGTACTTC,CASSLSSGGAVETQYF
TRBJ1-2,14,TRBV18,TRBD1,-,TGTGCCAGCTCACCTCAACAGGGGCCTGGGGGCTACACCTTC,CASSPQQGPGGYTF
TRBJ1-1,15,TRBV5-6,-,-,TGTGCCAGCAGCTTGGGGGCAGGGGATGTCACTGAAGCTTTCTTT,CASSLGAGDVTEAFF
TRBJ1-1,13,TRBV4-1,-,-,TGCGCCAGCAGCGACTCAGTGAACACTGAAGCTTTCTTT,CASSDSVNTEAFF
TRBJ2-5,13,TRBV7-9,TRBD2,-,TGTGCCAGCATCCGAGTCGGGGGGGAGACCCAGTACTTC,CASIRVGGETQYF
TRBJ2-3,11,TRBV29-1,-,-,TGCAGCGCCCCAAGCACAGATACGCAGTATTTT,CSAPSTDTQYF
TRBJ2-3,16,TRBV4-3,TRBD1,-,TGCGCCAGCAGCCAAACCAGGGGGCGAGGTAGAGATACGCAGTATTTT,CASSQTRGRGRDTQYF
TRBJ2-7,15,TRBV4-3,-,-,TGCGCCAGCAGCCAAGGTCCAGGGGTCTACTACGAGCAGTACTTC,CASSQGPGVYYEQYF
TRBJ2-1,16,TRBV27,-,-,TGTGCCAGCAGTTTATTTACGGGCGGGGCGATAAATGAGCAGTTCTTC,CASSLFTGGAINEQFF
TRBJ2-7,15,TRBV6-5,TRBD1,-,TGTGCCAGCAGAAAGGGGACAGGGGAGATATACGAGCAGTACTTC,CASRKGTGEIYEQYF
TRBJ2-2,14,TRBV6-4,-,many,TGTGCCAGCAGTGACTCGGGGGGGCACGGGGAGCTGTTTTTT,CASSDSGGHGELFF
TRBJ1-6,15,TRBV27,-,-,TGTGCCAGTGCTGGGGCAGGGCGGTACGATTCACCCCTCCACTTT,CASAGAGRYDSPLHF
TRBJ2-3,16,TRBV5-6,TRBD1,few,TGTGCCAGCAGCTTGGGCCCCGGGACAGTCACAGATACGCAGTATTTT,CASSLGPGTVTDTQYF
TRBJ2-1,15,TRBV6-2/TRBV6-3,-,-,TGTGCCAGCAGTTACGCCGGGGGGCAGGTTGGTGAGCAGTTCTTC,CASSYAGGQVGEQFF
TRBJ2-1,15,TRBV5-4,-,-,TGTGCCAGCAGCTTGACAGGGAGCTCCTACAATGAGCAGTTCTTC,CASSLTGSSYNEQFF
TRBJ2-3,17,TRBV18,TRBD2,-,TGTGCCAGCTCACCCGGCGAGGGACTAGCGAGCACAGATACGCAGTATTTT,CASSPGEGLASTDTQYF
TRBJ2-5,17,TRBV7-9,-,-,TGTGCCAGCAGCCCCCCAGGGGAAGGGCCTCGAGAAGAGACCCAGTACTTC,CASSPPGEGPREETQYF
TRBJ1-2,13,TRBV12-3/TRBV12-4,TRBD1,few,TGTGCCAGCAATCAGGACAGGGGAAATGGCTACACCTTC,CASNQDRGNGYTF
TRBJ2-5,13,TRBV5-1,-,-,TGCGCCAGCAGCTTGGCAGGGGCTGAGACCCAGTACTTC,CASSLAGAETQYF
TRBJ1-2,11,TRBV20-1,-,-,TGCAGTGCGCCGAGTCAGGAAGGCTACACCTTC,CSAPSQEGYTF
TRBJ2-3,16,TRBV7-6,TRBD2,-,TGTGCCAGCAGCTTACTAGCGGGGGGAGGCACAGATACGCAGTATTTT,CASSLLAGGGTDTQYF
TRBJ2-7,15,TRBV5-1,TRBD1,-,TGCGCCAGCAGCCCGGGACAGTACCTATCCTACGAGCAGTACTTC,CASSPGQYLSYEQYF
TRBJ1-1,13,TRBV14,-,once,TGTGCCAGCAGCCAAGACAGGAGGACTGAAGCTTTCTTT,CASSQDRRTEAFF
TRBJ2-7,16,TRBV4-3,TRBD2,-,TGCGCCAGCAGCCAAGAGATTAGCGGGGGGGACTACGAGCAGTACTTC,CASSQEISGGDYEQYF
TRBJ2-1,15,TRBV4-3,TRBD2,-,TGCGCCAGCAGCCAGGGACTAGCGGCCTACAATGAGCAGTTCTTC,CASSQGLAAYNEQFF
TRBJ2-7,15,TRBV4-2,-,-,TGTGCCAGCAGCCAGAGGGTAGAAGAGTCCTACGAGCAGTACTTC,CASSQRVEESYEQYF
TRBJ2-3,13,TRBV4-3,-,-,TGCGCCAGCAGCCAAAGACTTGTAGATACGCAGTATTTT,CASSQRLVDTQYF
TRBJ1-1,13,TRBV10-3,-,-,TGTGCCATCACACAATCCCTGAACACTGAAGCTTTCTTT,CAITQSLNTEAFF
TRBJ2-3,17,TRBV29-1,-,once,TGCAGCGTCGAAGGGGGAGGCAGGGGGGTTAGCACAGATACGCAGTATTTT,CSVEGGGRGVSTDTQYF
TRBJ1-2,15,TRBV9,TRBD1,-,TGTGCCAGCAGCGTAGGGACAGGGGGTAACTATGGCTACACCTTC,CASSVGTGGNYGYTF
TRBJ1-1,14,TRBV9,TRBD1,-,TGTGCCAGCAGCCCACGGACAGGGGGGACTGAAGCTTTCTTT,CASSPRTGGTEAFF